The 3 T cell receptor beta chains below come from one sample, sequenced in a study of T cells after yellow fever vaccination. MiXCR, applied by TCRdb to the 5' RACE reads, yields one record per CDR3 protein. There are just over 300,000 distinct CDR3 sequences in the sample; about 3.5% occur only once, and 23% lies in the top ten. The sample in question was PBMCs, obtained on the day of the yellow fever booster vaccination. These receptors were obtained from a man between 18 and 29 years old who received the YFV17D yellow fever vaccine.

CDR3 sequence reads: CASTPAGGTGELFF. DNA of the CDR3: TGCGCCAGCACCCCGGCCGGGGGCACCGGGGAGCTGTTTTTT. The chain combines TRBV5-1 with TRBJ2-2; possibly TRBD2 for D (6 bases). V lost 6 bases and J lost 4, with 13 bases in between. The germline V gene has CDR1 SGHRS and CDR2 YFSETQ. This CDR3 contains 14 residues.

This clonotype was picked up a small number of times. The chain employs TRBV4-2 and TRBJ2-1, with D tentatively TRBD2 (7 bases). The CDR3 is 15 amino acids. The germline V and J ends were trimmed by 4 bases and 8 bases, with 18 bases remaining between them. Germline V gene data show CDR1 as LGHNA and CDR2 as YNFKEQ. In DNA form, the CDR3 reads TGTGCCAGCAGCCTCCGAGGGGGGGGGGCCGATGAGCAGTTCTTC. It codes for CASSLRGGGADEQFF.

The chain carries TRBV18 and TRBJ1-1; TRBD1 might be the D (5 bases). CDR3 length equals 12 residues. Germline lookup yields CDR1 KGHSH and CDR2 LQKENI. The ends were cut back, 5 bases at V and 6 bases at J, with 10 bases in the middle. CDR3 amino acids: CASSSQGSEAFF. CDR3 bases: TGTGCCAGCTCATCCCAGGGTTCTGAAGCTTTCTTT.